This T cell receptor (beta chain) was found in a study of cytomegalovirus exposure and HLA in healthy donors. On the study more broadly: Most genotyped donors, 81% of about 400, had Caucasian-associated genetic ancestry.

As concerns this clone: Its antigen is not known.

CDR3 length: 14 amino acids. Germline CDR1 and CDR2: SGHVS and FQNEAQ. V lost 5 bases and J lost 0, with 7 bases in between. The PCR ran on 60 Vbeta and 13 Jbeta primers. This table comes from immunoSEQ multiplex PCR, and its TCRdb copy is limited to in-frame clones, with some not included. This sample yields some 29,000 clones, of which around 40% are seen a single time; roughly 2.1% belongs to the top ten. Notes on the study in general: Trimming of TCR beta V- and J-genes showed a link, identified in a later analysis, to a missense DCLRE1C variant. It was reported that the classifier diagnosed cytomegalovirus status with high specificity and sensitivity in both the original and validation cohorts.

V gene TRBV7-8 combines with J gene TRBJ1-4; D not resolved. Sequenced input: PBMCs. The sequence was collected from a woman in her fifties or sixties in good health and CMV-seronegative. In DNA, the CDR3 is TGTGCCAGCAGCCCCGGGGCAACTAATGAAAAACTGTTTTTT. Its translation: CASSPGATNEKLFF.